This T cell receptor beta chain was profiled in a study of monozygotic twins with inflammatory bowel disease. Total RNA was isolated from whole blood without T cell sorting. After re-calling the 5' RACE reads, TCRdb lists one entry per CDR3 protein, DNA absent. This table lists about 200,000 distinct CDR3 sequences. About this clonotype itself: No antigen is known for it.

Study results and limitations: IBD patients had lower TCRbeta diversity (inverse Simpson) than healthy co-twins.

The receptor was isolated from a human donor with ulcerative colitis or Crohn's disease, or a healthy co-twin of an affected twin (not recorded which). Source material: blood.

The CDR3 region is CASSFPGLAGEGETQYF. This sequence joins TRBV7-9 and TRBJ2-5; no DNA is available, so the TRBD2 call from TCRdb remains unchecked. Germline-derived CDR1 and CDR2 are SEHNR and FQNEAQ (reference sequence). The CDR3 has 17 residues.